A single sample is the source of the 23 T cell receptor beta chains below, sequenced in a study of blood T cell repertoires in COVID-19. The data were produced by immunoSEQ multiplex PCR, yet TCRdb's version contains in-frame clones alone and is incomplete. Among more than 250,000 clones listed, more than 90% were seen once. The material sequenced was PBMCs or T cells enriched from blood (not recorded which). These receptors were collected from a woman aged 25 to 39 who had recovered from COVID-19.

The CDR3 sequence is CASRQDYTHEQYF. Written as DNA, the CDR3 is TGTGCCAGCAGACAGGACTACACCCACGAGCAGTACTTC. This sequence joins TRBV5-8 and TRBJ2-7; a weak D match, TRBD2 (6 bases). The CDR3 sequence is 13 residues long. Deletions cut 5 bases from V and 5 bases from J, with 14 bases between. Germline assignment: CDR1 SGHTS and CDR2 YDEGEE.

The chain combines TRBV5-1 with TRBJ1-5, with 8 bases that match TRBD1. From germline, CDR1 is SGHRS and CDR2 YFSETQ. The CDR3 runs 15 residues. The V gene end was trimmed by 4 bases and the J gene end by 3 bases; junction bases not matched to a gene: 6. The CDR3 nucleotides read TGCGCCAGCAGCCAGACAGGGGAGGTCAATCAGCCCCAGCATTTT. Its protein is CASSQTGEVNQPQHF.

This clone turned up a few times. This chain links TRBV5-1 with TRBJ2-2; perhaps TRBD1 as D (5 bases). Germline CDR1 and CDR2: SGHRS and YFSETQ. V gave up 0 bases and J gave up 5 bases, with 26 bases separating them. This CDR3 comprises 20 residues. CDR3: CASSLVRQLITSLNTGELFF. Here the CDR3 DNA reads TGCGCCAGCAGCTTGGTGAGACAGCTAATCACCAGCTTGAATACCGGGGAGCTGTTTTTT.

This chain joins TRBV2 and TRBJ1-4; 8 positions agree with TRBD1. This CDR3 contains 15 residues. The J segment lost 3 bases and the V segment lost 6 bases, leaving 6 bases of the junction unmatched. The germline V gene encodes CDR1 SNHLY and CDR2 FYNNEI. CDR3 nucleotide sequence: TGTGCCAGCAGCGACGTGACAGGGGCTAATGAAAAACTGTTTTTT. It specifies CASSDVTGANEKLFF.

The chain uses TRBV13 and TRBJ2-3; D is possibly TRBD2 (6 bases). V was clipped by 5 bases and J by 3 bases, with 12 bases between them. This CDR3 is 14 amino acids long. Germline CDR1 is PRHDT and CDR2 is FYEKMQ (reference sequence). CDR3 nucleotide sequence: TGTGCCAGCAGCCCCCGGGACTCGACAGATACGCAGTATTTT. Protein sequence: CASSPRDSTDTQYF.

The chain has TRBV27 and TRBJ2-3; 8 bases align to TRBD1. The CDR3 loop spans 14 amino acids. Germline assignment: CDR1 MNHEY and CDR2 SMNVEV (reference sequence). With 6 bases clipped from V and 2 bases from J, the junction kept 4 bases outside the gene matches. CDR3 DNA sequence: TGTGCCAGCAGACCGGACAGGGACACAGATACGCAGTATTTT. As protein: CASRPDRDTDTQYF.

This rearrangement joins TRBV5-4 to TRBJ1-5; possibly TRBD1 for D (6 bases). CDR3 length: 13 residues. The V end was cut by 4 bases, the J end by 6 bases, with 11 bases between. Germline loops: CDR1 SGHNT, CDR2 YYREEE (reference sequence). As DNA, the CDR3 is TGTGCCAGCAGCCCAGGGGTGGGTCAGCCCCAGCATTTT. Translated, it gives CASSPGVGQPQHF.

The chain employs TRBV5-6 and TRBJ2-3, with D perhaps matching TRBD2 (6 bases). The V end lost 3 bases, the J end lost 5 bases, and 7 bases lay between the germline ends. CDR1 and CDR2 (germline): SGHDT, YYEEEE. The CDR3 has 12 residues. CDR3: CASSSGVDTQYF. Here the CDR3 DNA reads TGTGCCAGCAGCTCGGGGGTAGATACGCAGTATTTT.

Only one count was recorded for this clone. The chain joins TRBV6-5 to TRBJ2-4; weak D call: TRBD1 (5 bases). This CDR3 has 12 residues. V was clipped by 6 bases and J by 5 bases, with 8 bases between them. The V gene's germline CDR1 is MNHEY and CDR2 SVGAGI. The CDR3 sequence: CASRGPENIQYF. CDR3 DNA sequence: TGTGCCAGCAGGGGGCCAGAAAACATTCAGTACTTC.

The chain has TRBV28 and TRBJ2-7; 10 bases fit TRBD2. The CDR3 sequence is 15 residues long. The V gene's germline CDR1 is MDHEN and CDR2 SYDVKM. V gave up 3 bases and J gave up 4 bases; unmatched junction bases: 6. CDR3 bases: TGTGCCAGCAGTTTGACTAGCGGGTCCGGGTACGAGCAGTACTTC. It encodes CASSLTSGSGYEQYF.

The chain combines TRBV4-3 with TRBJ1-2; 7 bases map to TRBD1. The V gene end was trimmed by 1 base and the J gene end by 4 bases; junction bases not matched to a gene: 0. The length of the CDR3 is 13 residues. Germline assignment: CDR1 LGHNA and CDR2 YSLEER. CDR3 sequence: CASSQAGGYGYTF. The CDR3 DNA follows: TGCGCCAGCAGCCAAGCAGGGGGCTATGGCTACACCTTC.

The rearrangement uses TRBV23-1 and TRBJ1-5, with D perhaps TRBD1 (6 bases). TRBV23-1 has ORF status, its function being uncertain. The CDR3 consists of 15 residues. Trimming cost V 11 bases and J 5 bases, with 22 bases left between them. The CDR3 protein is CAGRRDNRAYQPQHF. The CDR3 nucleotides read TGCGCCGGCCGTAGGGACAACAGGGCTTATCAGCCCCAGCATTTT.

This clone was picked up one time. The rearrangement links TRBV28 to TRBJ2-7; perhaps TRBD1 as D (5 bases). Germline CDR1 MDHEN, CDR2 SYDVKM. Trimming took off 3 bases at V and 1 base at J, with 7 bases between the two ends. The CDR3 extends over 13 amino acids. The CDR3 coding sequence is TGTGCCAGCAGTTTTCAGGGTTCCTACGAGCAGTACTTC. Protein: CASSFQGSYEQYF.

The genes are TRBV7-8 and TRBJ1-2; possible D gene TRBD1, 5 bases. V lost 2 bases and J 7 bases, leaving 11 bases between the germline ends. From germline, CDR1 is SGHVS and CDR2 FQNEAQ. The CDR3 is 13 residues long. CDR3 sequence (DNA): TGTGCCAGCAGCTTAAATTACAGGCGTGGCTACACCTTC. Amino acid sequence: CASSLNYRRGYTF. The full variable domain, rest sourced from reference TRBV7-8 and TRBJ1-2, is GAGVSQSPRYKVAKRGQDVALRCDPISGHVSLFWYQQALGQGPEFLTYFQNEAQLDKSGLPSDRFFAERPEGSVSTLKIQRTQQEDSAVYLCASSLNYRRGYTFGSGTRLTVV.

The V call is TRBV28, the J call TRBJ2-7; 10 bases fit TRBD2. V lost 1 base and J lost 3; bases outside the gene matches: 12. This CDR3 is 18 amino acids long. The germline gives CDR1 MDHEN, CDR2 SYDVKM. The CDR3 region has the DNA TGTGCCAGCAGTTTATCGGGAACTAGCGGGGTTGGGGACTACGAGCAGTACTTC. This encodes CASSLSGTSGVGDYEQYF. The complete variable domain, with remaining parts taken from reference TRBV28 and TRBJ2-7, reads DVKVTQSSRYLVKRTGEKVFLECVQDMDHENMFWYRQDPGLGLRLIYFSYDVKMKEKGDIPEGYSVSREKKERFSLILESASTNQTSMYLCASSLSGTSGVGDYEQYFGPGTRLTVT.

The chain employs TRBV28 and TRBJ1-5; D is undetermined. The V end was cut by 6 bases, the J end by 1 base, with 19 bases between. The length of the CDR3 is 17 residues. CDR1 and CDR2 (germline): MDHEN, SYDVKM. CDR3 residues: CASRLIAAPRSNQPQHF. In DNA, the CDR3 is TGTGCCAGCAGACTTATAGCCGCCCCGAGAAGCAATCAGCCCCAGCATTTT.

The chain joins TRBV30 to TRBJ1-6; a possible D gene is TRBD1 (5 bases). The CDR3 loop spans 15 amino acids. V gave up 0 bases and J gave up 7 bases, with 13 bases separating them. CDR1 is GTSNPN, CDR2 SVGIG, per germline (reference sequence). The CDR3 nucleotides are TGTGCCTGGAGTGTACTAGCCGGGGGGAATTCACCCCTCCACTTT. This gives the protein CAWSVLAGGNSPLHF.

The chain's CDR3 is CASSSRQIWTQYF. The CDR3, as DNA: TGTGCCAGCAGCTCCCGACAGATCTGGACCCAGTACTTC. The chain employs TRBV7-9 and TRBJ2-5, with a weak D call TRBD1 (5 bases). The CDR3 has 13 residues. The germline CDR1 and CDR2 sequences are SEHNR and FQNEAQ (reference sequence). Deletions cut 4 bases from V and 7 bases from J, with 13 bases between. Combining the CDR3 with reference TRBV7-9 and TRBJ2-5 gives the whole variable domain DTGVSQNPRHKITKRGQNVTFRCDPISEHNRLYWYRQTLGQGPEFLTYFQNEAQLEKSRLLSDRFSAERPKGSFSTLEIQRTEQGDSAMYLCASSSRQIWTQYFGPGTRLLVL.

The chain couples TRBV11-2 to TRBJ1-2; D possibly corresponds to TRBD1 (6 bases). Trimming pared 5 bases from V and 4 bases from J, leaving 11 bases between. Germline V lookup: CDR1 SGHAT, CDR2 FQNNGV. This CDR3 region has 13 residues. The CDR3 region has the DNA TGTGCCAGCAGCCTAGGACAGTCCTATGGCTACACCTTC. Translated, it gives CASSLGQSYGYTF.

V gene TRBV5-1 combines with J gene TRBJ1-2; no reliable D call. Trimming pared 5 bases from V and 7 bases from J, leaving 12 bases between. This CDR3 contains 12 residues. CDR1 and CDR2 from the germline V gene are SGHRS and YFSETQ. The CDR3 region is CASSSGYGGYTF. CDR3 coding DNA: TGCGCCAGCAGTTCGGGGTATGGTGGCTACACCTTC.

The sample holds one count of this clone. The J gene is TRBJ2-1, the V gene TRBV9; tentatively, D is TRBD2 (5 bases). CDR1 is SGDLS and CDR2 is YYNGEE in the germline V gene. V was cut by 0 bases and J by 3 bases, with 19 bases left in between. CDR3 length equals 18 residues. The CDR3 coding sequence is TGTGCCAGCAGCGTAGTTGGGCGGGCTACCTCCTTCTACAATGAGCAGTTCTTC. This encodes CASSVVGRATSFYNEQFF.

V is TRBV11-2 and J is TRBJ2-2; 11 bases match TRBD2. Losses at the gene ends were 5 bases for V and 6 bases for J; bases not matched to a gene: 2. Germline V gene data show CDR1 as SGHAT and CDR2 as FQNNGV. The CDR3 extends over 14 amino acids. CDR3 protein: CASSKLAGAGELFF. The CDR3 DNA sequence: TGTGCCAGCAGCAAACTAGCGGGAGCCGGGGAGCTGTTTTTT.

This clone is a singleton in its sample. The chain employs TRBV15 and TRBJ2-7; 10 nucleotides align to TRBD2. The length of the CDR3 is 15 residues. Trimming took 4 bases from V and 1 from J; bases not matched to a gene: 4. CDR1 is LNHNV and CDR2 is YYDKDF in the germline V gene (reference sequence). CDR3 residues: CATSNSGRKSYEQYF. CDR3 sequence (DNA): TGTGCCACCAGCAATAGCGGGAGGAAATCCTACGAGCAGTACTTC.